The 31 T cell receptor beta chains below all came from one sample that was sequenced in a study of technical replicates of blood from a handful of donors. Sequencing was performed with immunoSEQ multiplex PCR; in TCRdb, only in-frame clones are kept and a portion is missing. The sample shows about 69,000 clones, over 75% of them seen only once. Source material: PBMCs. These receptors were taken from a human donor in good health. Some clones in this sample may be carry-over from other donors' samples.

The chain carries TRBV7-9 and TRBJ1-4, with D possibly being TRBD1 (6 bases). The CDR3 has 15 amino acids. V was shortened by 2 bases and J by 7 bases, with 14 bases between the two germline ends. CDR1 and CDR2 from the germline V gene are SEHNR and FQNEAQ (reference sequence). CDR3 region: CASSLQTGTREKLFF. In nucleotides, the CDR3 is TGTGCCAGCAGCTTACAAACAGGGACGCGTGAAAAACTGTTTTTT.

The V call is TRBV16, the J call TRBJ1-2; unclear D gene. This CDR3 is 14 amino acids long. Trimming removed 0 bases from V and 8 bases from J, with 13 bases in between. CDR1 and CDR2 (germline): KGHSY, FQNENV. The CDR3 bases are TGTGCCAGCAGCCAATCGTCGGGAAGGCTAGGCTACACCTTC. This gives the protein CASSQSSGRLGYTF.

The chain couples TRBV29-1 to TRBJ2-7; TRBD2 is a possible D gene (6 bases). The CDR3 runs 14 residues. Germline loops: CDR1 SQVTM, CDR2 ANQGSEA. The ends were cut back, 5 bases at V and 5 bases at J, with 19 bases in the middle. CDR3 in DNA: TGCAGCGTTCTGGGGGGATGGGGGTTCGACGAGCAGTACTTC. This translates into CSVLGGWGFDEQYF.

The rearrangement uses TRBV29-1 and TRBJ2-7; tentative D call: TRBD1 (7 bases). The germline gives CDR1 SQVTM, CDR2 ANQGSEA. The germline V and J ends were trimmed by 1 base and 0 bases, with 13 bases remaining between them. This CDR3 contains 15 residues. The CDR3 region is CSVEGRAGGSYEQYF. In DNA form, the CDR3 reads TGCAGCGTTGAAGGGAGGGCAGGGGGCTCCTACGAGCAGTACTTC.

V usage is TRBV10-3 and J usage is TRBJ2-1; TRBD2 aligns across 11 bases. The CDR3 has 14 residues. Germline V lookup: CDR1 ENHRY, CDR2 SYGVKD. Trimming at V came to 5 bases and at J to 8 bases, leaving 5 bases not matched to a gene. As DNA, the CDR3 is TGTGCCATCAGTCTAGGACTAGCGGGCGATGAGCAGTTCTTC. Amino acid sequence: CAISLGLAGDEQFF.

This clone was observed a single time. The V call is TRBV5-1, the J call TRBJ2-1; D call uncertain. The germline V and J ends were trimmed by 7 bases and 3 bases, with 23 bases remaining between them. The CDR3 length is 17 residues. The germline CDR1 and CDR2 sequences are SGHRS and YFSETQ. CDR3 sequence: CASQGVTQAKLYNEQFF. The CDR3 nucleotides read TGCGCCAGCCAAGGTGTGACGCAAGCGAAACTCTACAATGAGCAGTTCTTC.

A few counts support this clone. The CDR3: CASSSGRGRTEAFF. CDR3 DNA: TGTGCCAGCAGTTCCGGCAGGGGGCGGACTGAAGCTTTCTTT. This chain uses TRBV6-5 with TRBJ1-1; TRBD1 matches 8 bases. Germline CDR1 MNHEY, CDR2 SVGAGI. The CDR3 extends over 14 amino acids. The V segment lost 4 bases and the J segment 5 bases; nucleotides outside the gene matches: 6.

This rearrangement joins TRBV9 to TRBJ2-2; D might be TRBD2 (6 bases). Germline V gives CDR1 SGDLS, CDR2 YYNGEE. The CDR3 has 16 amino acids. V was pared by 0 bases and J by 0 bases, with 9 bases between. The CDR3 nucleotides read TGTGCCAGCAGCGTAGGCGGGGCCGCGAACACCGGGGAGCTGTTTTTT. Residues: CASSVGGAANTGELFF.

The rearrangement joins TRBV5-6 to TRBJ1-2; D gene unclear. V was shortened by 2 bases and J by 5 bases, with 19 bases between the two germline ends. Germline CDR1 is SGHDT and CDR2 is YYEEEE. The CDR3 loop spans 16 amino acids. CDR3 nucleotides: TGTGCCAGCAGCTTAAACAGCCTCAACGGCATTTATGGCTACACCTTC. Its protein product is CASSLNSLNGIYGYTF.

The chain is built from TRBV21-1 and TRBJ1-2; TRBD1, the D gene given by the table, was not confirmed from the DNA. TRBV21-1 is recorded as a pseudogene. The CDR3 sequence is 19 residues long. CDR3 in amino acids: CASSKVLGATPTINYGYTF. The CDR3 nucleotides are TGTGCCAGCAGCAAAGTCCTGGGGGCCACGCCAACCATTAACTATGGCTACACCTTC.

The chain has TRBV7-9 and TRBJ2-7; 7 positions agree with TRBD2. In germline, CDR1 is SEHNR, CDR2 FQNEAQ (reference sequence). With V trimmed by 1 base and J by 9 bases, 9 bases remained unmatched. The CDR3 is made up of 14 amino acids. The CDR3 loop reads CASSLGGNPGGQYF. CDR3 coding DNA: TGTGCCAGCAGCTTAGGCGGGAACCCGGGGGGGCAGTACTTC. Filled out from reference TRBV7-9 and TRBJ2-7, the complete variable domain reads DTGVSQNPRHKITKRGQNVTFRCDPISEHNRLYWYRQTLGQGPEFLTYFQNEAQLEKSRLLSDRFSAERPKGSFSTLEIQRTEQGDSAMYLCASSLGGNPGGQYFGPGTRLTVT.

This clone has a single count. The chain has TRBV6-4 and TRBJ1-1, with D maybe TRBD1 (6 bases). Germline-derived CDR1 and CDR2 are MRHNA and SNTAGT. V dropped 2 bases and J dropped 2 bases, with 12 bases sitting between them. This CDR3 spans 15 amino acids. CDR3 amino acids: CASSDNRDTNTEAFF. In nucleotides, the CDR3 is TGTGCCAGCAGTGACAACCGGGACACTAACACTGAAGCTTTCTTT.

V and J are TRBV20-1 and TRBJ2-7; TRBD2 might be the D (5 bases). Trimming stripped 6 bases from V and 4 bases from J, with 10 bases between. The CDR3 totals 11 residues. Germline V gives CDR1 DFQATT, CDR2 SNEGSKA (reference sequence). CDR3 protein: CSARESYEQYF. CDR3 nucleotides: TGCAGTGCCCGGGAATCTTACGAGCAGTACTTC.

This rearrangement joins TRBV5-5 to TRBJ1-2; D is possibly TRBD1 (5 bases). Germline CDR1 and CDR2: SGHKS and YYEKEE (reference sequence). Trimming cost V 0 bases and J 2 bases, with 8 bases left between them. This CDR3 has 14 residues. CDR3 region: CASSLGAGNYGYTF. CDR3 nucleotide sequence: TGTGCCAGCAGCTTGGGCGCAGGGAACTATGGCTACACCTTC.

V gene TRBV12-5 combines with J gene TRBJ1-1; the D is unclear. CDR1 is LGHNT and CDR2 is FRNRAP in the germline V gene. The CDR3 length is 14 residues. Trimming took off 0 bases at V and 4 bases at J, with 9 bases between the two ends. CDR3 DNA sequence: TGTGCTAGTGGTTTGGTACTAGCCGGCACTGAAGCTTTCTTT. It encodes CASGLVLAGTEAFF.

This chain uses TRBV15 with TRBJ2-3; 7 bases are shared with TRBD2. Losses at the gene ends were 5 bases for V and 5 bases for J; bases not matched to a gene: 10. The CDR3 covers 15 residues. Germline CDR1 is LNHNV and CDR2 is YYDKDF (reference sequence). The CDR3 protein is CATSDGAGVGDTQYF. As DNA, the CDR3 is TGTGCCACCAGCGACGGGGCGGGAGTGGGAGATACGCAGTATTTT.

The J gene is TRBJ2-5, the V gene TRBV20-1, with D tentatively TRBD2 (6 bases). The V end lost 3 bases, the J end lost 4 bases, and 6 bases lay between the germline ends. CDR1 is DFQATT and CDR2 is SNEGSKA in the germline V gene (reference sequence). The CDR3 extends over 11 amino acids. CDR3 in DNA: TGCAGTGCTAGCGGGAGAGAGACCCAGTACTTC. It yields the protein CSASGRETQYF.

The J gene is TRBJ2-1, the V gene TRBV6-5, with D possibly being TRBD2 (6 bases). Germline lookup yields CDR1 MNHEY and CDR2 SVGAGI. This CDR3 comprises 15 residues. Trimming left V 2 bases short and J 1 base short, with 9 bases between. DNA of the CDR3: TGTGCCAGCAGTTACGGCGGGGATTCCTACAATGAGCAGTTCTTC. This codes for CASSYGGDSYNEQFF.

The chain recombines TRBV29-1 with TRBJ2-3; no clear D gene. This CDR3 has 11 amino acids. Germline lookup yields CDR1 SQVTM and CDR2 ANQGSEA. The V and J ends lost 4 bases and 4 bases respectively, with 6 bases between them. For the CDR3, the DNA is TGCAGCGTTGCCCCCGCAGATACGCAGTATTTT. The encoded protein is CSVAPADTQYF.

The DNA for the CDR3 is TGTGCCAGCAGCCTGGGGACAGCGAATCAGCCCCAGCATTTT. Protein: CASSLGTANQPQHF. The chain combines TRBV5-6 with TRBJ1-5; 7 nucleotides match TRBD1. CDR3 size: 14 residues. Germline-derived CDR1 and CDR2 are SGHDT and YYEEEE. J lost 4 bases, V lost 4 bases, and 5 bases had no gene match.

V and J are TRBV6-6 and TRBJ2-3; 10 bases line up with TRBD1. The germline V gene has CDR1 MNHNY and CDR2 SVGAGI (reference sequence). The CDR3 is made up of 15 amino acids. Germline trimming cut 0 bases from V and 3 bases from J; bases unmatched to any gene: 0. Here the CDR3 DNA reads TGTGCCAGCAGTTACTCGGGACAGGGGACAGATACGCAGTATTTT. Its protein is CASSYSGQGTDTQYF.

The J gene is TRBJ1-1, the V gene TRBV7-8; D ambiguous. The length of the CDR3 is 14 residues. With 5 bases removed from V and 4 bases from J, the gap between germline ends came to 14 bases. In germline, CDR1 is SGHVS, CDR2 FQNEAQ. The CDR3 bases are TGTGCCAGCAGCGCCGGCGGGTCGGGCACTGAAGCTTTCTTT. Amino acid sequence: CASSAGGSGTEAFF.

This clone was recorded only once. The V gene is TRBV29-1, the J gene TRBJ2-1, with 8 bases fitting TRBD2. The J segment lost 8 bases and the V segment lost 4 bases, leaving 7 bases of the junction unmatched. Germline V lookup: CDR1 SQVTM, CDR2 ANQGSEA. The CDR3 is made up of 13 amino acids. CDR3 DNA sequence: TGCAGCGTTGGTGGCGGGGGGCGGCATGAGCAGTTCTTC. Amino acid sequence: CSVGGGGRHEQFF.

The genes are TRBV15 and TRBJ2-7; 13 bases are shared with TRBD2. The CDR3 runs to 15 residues. V dropped 0 bases and J dropped 7; count of bases not matched to a gene: 3. Germline V gene data show CDR1 as LNHNV and CDR2 as YYDKDF (reference sequence). The CDR3 reads CATSRDRGLAGEQYF. The CDR3 DNA reads as TGTGCCACCAGCAGAGATCGGGGACTAGCGGGGGAGCAGTACTTC.

V and J are TRBV4-2 and TRBJ2-2, with D possibly being TRBD1 (5 bases). The CDR3 spans 17 residues. V was trimmed by 0 bases and J by 2 bases, leaving 13 bases between them. CDR1 and CDR2 from the germline V gene are LGHNA and YNFKEQ. The DNA for the CDR3 is TGTGCCAGCAGCCAAGAACTTAAGACAGTCAACACCGGGGAGCTGTTTTTT. Translating gives CASSQELKTVNTGELFF.

The chain joins TRBV11-2 to TRBJ1-5, with D unresolved. The CDR3 loop spans 13 amino acids. V was trimmed by 5 bases and J by 0 bases, leaving 5 bases between them. Germline CDR1 and CDR2: SGHAT and FQNNGV. In DNA form, the CDR3 reads TGTGCCAGCAGCCCAGATAGCAATCAGCCCCAGCATTTT. It yields the protein CASSPDSNQPQHF.

V and J are TRBV7-2 and TRBJ1-2; D is unresolved. Per germline, CDR1 SGHTA and CDR2 FQGNSA. This CDR3 has 16 residues. Trimming removed 2 bases at V and 2 bases at J, with 15 bases between. CDR3 bases: TGTGCCAGCAGCTTACTACCCTCGGCGGGGAACTATGGCTACACCTTC. Protein product: CASSLLPSAGNYGYTF.

This clone was observed once. The V call is TRBV7-2, the J call TRBJ1-1, with 11 bases fitting TRBD1. The V segment lost 5 bases and the J segment 5 bases; nucleotides outside the gene matches: 7. CDR3 length: 15 residues. CDR1 is SGHTA and CDR2 is FQGNSA in the germline V gene. This CDR3 reads CASSPWTGGITEAFF. For the CDR3, the DNA is TGTGCCAGCAGCCCATGGACAGGGGGCATAACTGAAGCTTTCTTT. The full variable domain, rest sourced from reference TRBV7-2 and TRBJ1-1, is GAGVSQSPSNKVTEKGKDVELRCDPISGHTALYWYRQSLGQGLEFLIYFQGNSAPDKSGLPSDRFSAERTGGSVSTLTIQRTQQEDSAVYLCASSPWTGGITEAFFGQGTRLTVV.

The rearrangement joins TRBV5-1 to TRBJ1-6; D is perhaps TRBD1 (6 bases). The CDR3 loop spans 15 amino acids. The V gene lost 0 bases and the J gene lost 4 bases, with 8 bases spanning the gap. Germline values: CDR1 SGHRS, CDR2 YFSETQ. CDR3 DNA: TGCGCCAGCAGCTTGGGACAGGATTATAATTCACCCCTCCACTTT. It is translated as CASSLGQDYNSPLHF.

J is TRBJ2-1 and V is TRBV7-2; TRBD2 matches 8 bases. Germline CDR1 SGHTA, CDR2 FQGNSA. This CDR3 contains 14 residues. V lost 7 bases and J lost 5; bases outside the gene matches: 7. The CDR3 DNA sequence: TGTGCCAGCAACCGGGGGGGCGGCAACAATGAGCAGTTCTTC. It specifies CASNRGGGNNEQFF.

The chain joins TRBV9 to TRBJ2-7, with TRBD2 identical over 12 bases. The junction had 10 bases not matched to a gene; V was cut back by 3 bases and J by 6 bases. Germline V gene sequence: CDR1 SGDLS, CDR2 YYNGEE. CDR3 length: 16 residues. As DNA, the CDR3 is TGTGCCAGCAGCGCGGGACTAGCGGGTCAGGCCCTCGAGCAGTACTTC. Encoded protein: CASSAGLAGQALEQYF.